This T cell receptor (beta chain) was observed in a study of control samples from healthy donors and cancer patients. V was shortened by 6 bases and J by 0 bases, with 12 bases between the two germline ends. The CDR3 is made up of 15 amino acids. Germline lookup yields CDR1 SEHNR and CDR2 FQNEAQ (reference sequence). This clone appeared once. This table comes from immunoSEQ multiplex PCR, and its TCRdb copy is limited to in-frame clones, with some not included. The sample lists around 130,000 clones, 88% occurring once. The rearrangement links TRBV7-9 to TRBJ1-3; D is undetermined. This receptor was taken from a man aged 45-65 years in good health. Source material: blood. The DNA for the CDR3 is TGTGCCAGCAGTCAAGGACGCATCTCTGGAAACACCATATATTTT. This sequence encodes CASSQGRISGNTIYF.